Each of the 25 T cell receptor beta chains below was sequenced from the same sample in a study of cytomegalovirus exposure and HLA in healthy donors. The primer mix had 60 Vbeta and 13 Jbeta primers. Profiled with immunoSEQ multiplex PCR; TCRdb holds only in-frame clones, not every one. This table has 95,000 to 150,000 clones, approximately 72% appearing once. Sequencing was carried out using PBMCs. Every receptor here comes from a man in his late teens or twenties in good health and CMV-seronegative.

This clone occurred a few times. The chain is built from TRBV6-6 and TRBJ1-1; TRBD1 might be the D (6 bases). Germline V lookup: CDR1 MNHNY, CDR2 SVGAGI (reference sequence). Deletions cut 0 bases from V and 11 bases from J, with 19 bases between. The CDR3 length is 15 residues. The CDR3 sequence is CASSYSPLLGASAFF. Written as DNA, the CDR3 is TGTGCCAGCAGTTACTCGCCCCTTTTGGGGGCGAGCGCTTTCTTT.

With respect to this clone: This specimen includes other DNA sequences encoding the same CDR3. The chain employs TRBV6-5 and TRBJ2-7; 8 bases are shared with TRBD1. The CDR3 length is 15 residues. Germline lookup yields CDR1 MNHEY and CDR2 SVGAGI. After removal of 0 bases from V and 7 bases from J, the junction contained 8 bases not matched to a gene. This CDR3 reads CASSYSGQENYEQYF. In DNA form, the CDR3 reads TGTGCCAGCAGTTACTCGGGACAGGAAAACTATGAGCAGTACTTC.

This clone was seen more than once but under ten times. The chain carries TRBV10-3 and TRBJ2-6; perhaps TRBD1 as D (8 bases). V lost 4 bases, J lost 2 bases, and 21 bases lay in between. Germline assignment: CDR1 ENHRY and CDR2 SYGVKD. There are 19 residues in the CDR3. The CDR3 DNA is TGTGCCATCAGTGGCGGGAATACAGGGGGGGCAGCTGGGGCCAACGTCCTGACTTTC. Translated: CAISGGNTGGAAGANVLTF.

The chain's CDR3 is CASNQITGTGVGELFF. In DNA form, the CDR3 reads TGTGCCAGCAACCAGATAACCGGGACAGGGGTCGGGGAGCTGTTTTTT. The chain has TRBV12-1 and TRBJ2-2; TRBD1, as called in the table, went unchecked against the DNA. TRBV12-1 has pseudogene status. The CDR3 loop spans 16 amino acids.

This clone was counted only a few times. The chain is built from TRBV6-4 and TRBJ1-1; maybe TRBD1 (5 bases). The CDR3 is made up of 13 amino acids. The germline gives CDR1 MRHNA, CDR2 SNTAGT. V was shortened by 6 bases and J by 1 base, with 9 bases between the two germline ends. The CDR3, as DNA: TGTGCCAGCAGGGACACTAAGAACACTGAAGCTTTCTTT. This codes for CASRDTKNTEAFF.

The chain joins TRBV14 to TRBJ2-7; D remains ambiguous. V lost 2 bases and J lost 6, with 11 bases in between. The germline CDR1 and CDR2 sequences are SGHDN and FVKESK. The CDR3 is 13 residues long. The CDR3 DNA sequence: TGTGCCAGCAGCCAAAATAGCCTTCGCGAGCAGTACTTC. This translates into CASSQNSLREQYF.

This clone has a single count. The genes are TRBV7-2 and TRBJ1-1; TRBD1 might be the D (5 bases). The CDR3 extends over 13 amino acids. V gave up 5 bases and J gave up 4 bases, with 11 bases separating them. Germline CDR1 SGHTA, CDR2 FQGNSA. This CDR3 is CASSRVGGTEAFF. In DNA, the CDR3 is TGTGCCAGCAGCCGGGTGGGGGGCACTGAAGCTTTCTTT.

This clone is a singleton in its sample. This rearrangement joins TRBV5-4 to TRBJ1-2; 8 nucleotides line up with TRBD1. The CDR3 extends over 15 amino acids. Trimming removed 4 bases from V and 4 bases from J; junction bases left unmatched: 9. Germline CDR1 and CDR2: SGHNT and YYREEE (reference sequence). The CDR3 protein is CASSPPQGATYGYTF. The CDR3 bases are TGTGCCAGCAGCCCTCCCCAGGGGGCTACCTATGGCTACACCTTC.

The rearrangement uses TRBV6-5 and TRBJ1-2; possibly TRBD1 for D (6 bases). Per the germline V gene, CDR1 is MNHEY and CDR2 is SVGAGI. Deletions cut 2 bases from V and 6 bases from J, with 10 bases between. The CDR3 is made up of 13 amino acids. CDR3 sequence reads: CASSYRTDHGYTF. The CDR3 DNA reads TGTGCCAGCAGTTACCGGACAGACCATGGCTACACCTTC.

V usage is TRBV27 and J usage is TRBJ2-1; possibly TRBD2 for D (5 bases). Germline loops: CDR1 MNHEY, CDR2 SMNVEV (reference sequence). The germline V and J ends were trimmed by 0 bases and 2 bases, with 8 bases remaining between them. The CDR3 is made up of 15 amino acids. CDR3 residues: CASSLSLATYNEQFF. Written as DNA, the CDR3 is TGTGCCAGCAGTTTATCTCTAGCTACCTACAATGAGCAGTTCTTC.

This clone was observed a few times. CDR3 nucleotide sequence: TGTGCCAGCAGACCCACGGGGCGGGATTGGGGGGGGCAGTTCTTC. It yields the protein CASRPTGRDWGGQFF. V usage is TRBV6-6 and J usage is TRBJ2-1; 7 bases line up with TRBD2. There are 15 residues in the CDR3. J gave up 12 bases and V 6 bases, and 17 bases lay outside the gene matches. Germline V gene lookup returns CDR1 MNHNY and CDR2 SVGAGI (reference sequence).

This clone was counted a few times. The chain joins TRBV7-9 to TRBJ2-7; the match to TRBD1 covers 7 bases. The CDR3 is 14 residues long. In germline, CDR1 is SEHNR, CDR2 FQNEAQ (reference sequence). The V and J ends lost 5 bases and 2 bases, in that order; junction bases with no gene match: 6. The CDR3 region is CASSPRQGTYEQYF. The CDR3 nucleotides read TGTGCCAGCAGCCCCCGACAGGGCACCTACGAGCAGTACTTC.

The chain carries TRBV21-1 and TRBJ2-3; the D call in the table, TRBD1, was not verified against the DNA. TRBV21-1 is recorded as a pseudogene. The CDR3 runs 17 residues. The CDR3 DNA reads TGTGCCAGCAGCTTACGATTAGGACAGGGCTCCACAGATACGCAGTATTTT. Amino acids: CASSLRLGQGSTDTQYF.

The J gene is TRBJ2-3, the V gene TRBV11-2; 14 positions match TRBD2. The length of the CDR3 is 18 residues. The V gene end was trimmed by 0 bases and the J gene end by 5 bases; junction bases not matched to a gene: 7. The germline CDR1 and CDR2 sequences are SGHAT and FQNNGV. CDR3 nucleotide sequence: TGTGCCAGCAGCTTAGATATCGGGACTAGCGGGGGTGGAGATACGCAGTATTTT. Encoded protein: CASSLDIGTSGGGDTQYF.

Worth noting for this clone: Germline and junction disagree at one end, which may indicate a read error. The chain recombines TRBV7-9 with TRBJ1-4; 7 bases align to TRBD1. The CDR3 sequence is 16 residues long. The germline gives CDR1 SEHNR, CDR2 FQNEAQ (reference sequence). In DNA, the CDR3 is TGTTCCAGCCCACCTAATGACAGGGCACCTAATGAAAAACTGTTTTTT. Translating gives CSSPPNDRAPNEKLFF.

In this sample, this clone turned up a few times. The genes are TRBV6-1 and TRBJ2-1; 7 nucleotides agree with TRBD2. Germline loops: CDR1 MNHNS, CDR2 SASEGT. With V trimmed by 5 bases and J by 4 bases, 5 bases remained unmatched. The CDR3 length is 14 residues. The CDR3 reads CASSISGAYNEQFF. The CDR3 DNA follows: TGTGCCAGCAGTATAAGCGGGGCTTACAATGAGCAGTTCTTC.

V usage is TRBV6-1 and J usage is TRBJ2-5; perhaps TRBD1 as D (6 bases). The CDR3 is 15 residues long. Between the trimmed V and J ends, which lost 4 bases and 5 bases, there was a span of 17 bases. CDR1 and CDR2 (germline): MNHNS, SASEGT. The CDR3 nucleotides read TGTGCCAGCAGTGCTAAGACACAGGGTCGGGAGACCCAGTACTTC. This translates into CASSAKTQGRETQYF.

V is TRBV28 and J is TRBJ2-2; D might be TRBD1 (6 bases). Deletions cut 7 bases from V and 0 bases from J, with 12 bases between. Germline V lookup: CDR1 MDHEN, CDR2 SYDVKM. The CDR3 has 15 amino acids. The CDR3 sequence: CASTPGQPNTGELFF. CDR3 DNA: TGTGCCAGCACGCCGGGACAACCGAACACCGGGGAGCTGTTTTTT. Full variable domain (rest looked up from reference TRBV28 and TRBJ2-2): DVKVTQSSRYLVKRTGEKVFLECVQDMDHENMFWYRQDPGLGLRLIYFSYDVKMKEKGDIPEGYSVSREKKERFSLILESASTNQTSMYLCASTPGQPNTGELFFGEGSRLTVL.

CDR3 protein: CASGDRGIYNEQFF. The CDR3 DNA reads TGTGCCAGCGGGGACAGGGGGATATACAATGAGCAGTTCTTC. The gene calls are TRBV9 and TRBJ2-1; 11 bases map to TRBD1. J was trimmed by 4 bases and V by 7 bases; bases with no gene match: 4. Germline assignment: CDR1 SGDLS and CDR2 YYNGEE. CDR3 length: 14 residues.

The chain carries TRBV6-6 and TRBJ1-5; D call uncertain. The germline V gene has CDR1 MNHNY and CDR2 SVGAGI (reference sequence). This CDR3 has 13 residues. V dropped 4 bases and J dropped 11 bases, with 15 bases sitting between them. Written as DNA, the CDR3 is TGTGCCAGCAGTTCCGATCCCGATGCGTCCCAGCATTTT. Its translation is CASSSDPDASQHF.

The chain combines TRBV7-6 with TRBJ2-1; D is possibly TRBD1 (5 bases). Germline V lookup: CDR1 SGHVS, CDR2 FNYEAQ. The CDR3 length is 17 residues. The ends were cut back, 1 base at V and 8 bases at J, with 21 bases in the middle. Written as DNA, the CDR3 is TGTGCCAGCAGCTTAGGTGGGTTTAGTAGGGGTGGAGATGAGCAGTTCTTC. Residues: CASSLGGFSRGGDEQFF.

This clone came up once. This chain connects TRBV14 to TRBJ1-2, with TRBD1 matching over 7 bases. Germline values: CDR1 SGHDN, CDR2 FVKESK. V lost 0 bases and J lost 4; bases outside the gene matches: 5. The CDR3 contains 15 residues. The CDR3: CASSQDTGTAYGYTF. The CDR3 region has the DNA TGTGCCAGCAGCCAAGACACCGGGACAGCCTATGGCTACACCTTC.

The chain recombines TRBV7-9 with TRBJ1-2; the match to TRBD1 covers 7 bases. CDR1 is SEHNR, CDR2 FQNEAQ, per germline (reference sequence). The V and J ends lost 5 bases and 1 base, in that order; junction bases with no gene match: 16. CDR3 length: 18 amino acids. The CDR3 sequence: CASSVVGLDRLLNYGYTF. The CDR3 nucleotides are TGTGCCAGCAGCGTAGTCGGACTGGACAGGCTTCTTAACTATGGCTACACCTTC. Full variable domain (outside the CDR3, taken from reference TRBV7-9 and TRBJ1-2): DTGVSQNPRHKITKRGQNVTFRCDPISEHNRLYWYRQTLGQGPEFLTYFQNEAQLEKSRLLSDRFSAERPKGSFSTLEIQRTEQGDSAMYLCASSVVGLDRLLNYGYTFGSGTRLTVV.

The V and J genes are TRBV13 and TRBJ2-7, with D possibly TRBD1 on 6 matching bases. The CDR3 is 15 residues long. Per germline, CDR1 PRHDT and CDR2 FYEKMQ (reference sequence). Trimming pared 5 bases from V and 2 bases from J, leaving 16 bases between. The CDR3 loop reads CASSPPDRQPYEQYF. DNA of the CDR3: TGTGCCAGCAGCCCACCCGACAGGCAACCCTACGAGCAGTACTTC.

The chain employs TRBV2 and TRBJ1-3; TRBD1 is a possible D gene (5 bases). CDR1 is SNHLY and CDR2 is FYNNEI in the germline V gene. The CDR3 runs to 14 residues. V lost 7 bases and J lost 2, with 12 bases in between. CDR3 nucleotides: TGTGCCAGCACCGGGACTCGACCTGGAAACACCATATATTTT. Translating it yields CASTGTRPGNTIYF.